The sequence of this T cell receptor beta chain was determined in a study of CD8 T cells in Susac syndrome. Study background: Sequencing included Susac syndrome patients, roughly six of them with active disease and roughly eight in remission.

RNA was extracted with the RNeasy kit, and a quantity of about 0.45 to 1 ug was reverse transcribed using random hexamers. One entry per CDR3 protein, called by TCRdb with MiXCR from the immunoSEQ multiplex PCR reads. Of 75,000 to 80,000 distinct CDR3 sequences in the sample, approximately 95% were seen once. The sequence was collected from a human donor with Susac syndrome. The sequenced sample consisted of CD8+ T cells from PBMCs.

The CDR3 region has the DNA TGTGCCAGCAGTTTATCACTAGCGGGGGGGAACAATGAGCAGTTCTTC. Amino acid sequence: CASSLSLAGGNNEQFF. This sequence joins TRBV27 and TRBJ2-1, with TRBD2 identical over 13 bases. V shed 0 bases and J 5 bases; nucleotides not matched to a gene: 1. The V gene's germline CDR1 is MNHEY and CDR2 SMNVEV (reference sequence). CDR3 length equals 16 residues.